This TCR beta chain came from a study of read filtering for tumor transcriptome and immune sequencing. The CDR3 is 12 amino acids. Looked up from germline, CDR1 is SQVTM and CDR2 is ANQGSEA. This clonotype was counted once. A much larger clone differs by one base, so this may be a read error. This library used roughly 0.4 ug RNA and molecular barcoded adaptors spanning alpha/delta and beta/gamma chains. A single record per CDR3 protein comes from TCRdb applying MiXCR to the reads. The sample lists 85,000 to 100,000 distinct CDR3 sequences, around a fifth seen once, with more than 9.5% in the top ten. This chain joins TRBV29-1 and TRBJ2-3, with D possibly being TRBD2 (7 bases). Sequences were obtained from a population of CD138-negative cells sorted from bone marrow. The origin of this receptor is a donor aged 40 or older with multiple myeloma. The CDR3 DNA follows: TGCATCGCTGGGGGGGCTTTAGCTACGCAGTATTTT. As protein: CIAGGALATQYF.